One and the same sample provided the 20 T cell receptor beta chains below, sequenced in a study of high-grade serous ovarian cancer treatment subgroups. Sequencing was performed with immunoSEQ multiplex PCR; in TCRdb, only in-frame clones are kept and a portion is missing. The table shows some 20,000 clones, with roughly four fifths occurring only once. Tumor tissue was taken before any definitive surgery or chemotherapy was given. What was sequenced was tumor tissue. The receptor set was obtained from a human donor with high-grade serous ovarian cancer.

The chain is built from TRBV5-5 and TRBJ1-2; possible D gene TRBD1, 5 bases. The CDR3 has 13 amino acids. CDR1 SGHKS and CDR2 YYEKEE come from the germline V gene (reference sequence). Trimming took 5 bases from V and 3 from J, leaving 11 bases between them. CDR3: CASRFEGHYGYTF. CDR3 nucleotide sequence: TGTGCCAGCAGGTTCGAGGGGCACTATGGCTACACCTTC. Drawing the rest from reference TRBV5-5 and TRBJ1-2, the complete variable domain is DAGVTQSPTHLIKTRGQQVTLRCSPISGHKSVSWYQQVLGQGPQFIFQYYEKEERGRGNFPDRFSARQFPNYSSELNVNALLLGDSALYLCASRFEGHYGYTFGSGTRLTVV.

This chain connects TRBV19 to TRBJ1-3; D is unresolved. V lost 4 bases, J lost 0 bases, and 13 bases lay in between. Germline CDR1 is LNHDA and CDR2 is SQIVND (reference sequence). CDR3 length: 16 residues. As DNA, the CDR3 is TGTGCCAGTAGTACCGAGTGGGGAATCTCTGGAAACACCATATATTTT. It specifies CASSTEWGISGNTIYF.

The CDR3 nucleotides read TGTGCCAGCAGTTACTCCGGGACAGGTCGACTCGGGGAGCTGTTTTTT. Amino acid sequence: CASSYSGTGRLGELFF. V gene TRBV6-5 combines with J gene TRBJ2-2, with 8 bases that match TRBD1. This CDR3 has 16 residues. Germline CDR1 and CDR2: MNHEY and SVGAGI. With V trimmed by 0 bases and J by 7 bases, 7 bases remained unmatched.

CDR3 bases: TGTGCCAGCAGCTTTAACCCCATCCGGGACAGATTTTACGAGCAGTACTTC. It codes for CASSFNPIRDRFYEQYF. V gene TRBV5-6 combines with J gene TRBJ2-7; 7 nucleotides match TRBD1. The CDR3 has 17 residues. Germline V gene sequence: CDR1 SGHDT, CDR2 YYEEEE. The J segment lost 4 bases and the V segment lost 2 bases, leaving 15 bases of the junction unmatched.

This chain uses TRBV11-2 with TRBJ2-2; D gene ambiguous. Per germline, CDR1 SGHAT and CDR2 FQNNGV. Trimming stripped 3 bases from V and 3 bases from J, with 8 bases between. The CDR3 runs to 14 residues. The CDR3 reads CASSFPVDTGELFF. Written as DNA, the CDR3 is TGTGCCAGCAGCTTTCCGGTAGACACCGGGGAGCTGTTTTTT.

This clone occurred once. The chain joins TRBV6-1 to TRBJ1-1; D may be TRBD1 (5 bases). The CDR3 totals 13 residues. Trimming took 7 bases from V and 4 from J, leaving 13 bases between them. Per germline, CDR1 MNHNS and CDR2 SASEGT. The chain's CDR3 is CASMEGFGTEAFF. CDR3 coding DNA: TGTGCCAGCATGGAGGGGTTCGGCACTGAAGCTTTCTTT.

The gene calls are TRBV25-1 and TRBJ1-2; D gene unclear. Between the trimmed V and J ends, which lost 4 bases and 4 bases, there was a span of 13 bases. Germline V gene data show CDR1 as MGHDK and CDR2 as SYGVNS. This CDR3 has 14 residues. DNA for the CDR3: TGTGCCAGCAGTGGCGTCGGGTCCTTCTATGGCTACACCTTC. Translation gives CASSGVGSFYGYTF.

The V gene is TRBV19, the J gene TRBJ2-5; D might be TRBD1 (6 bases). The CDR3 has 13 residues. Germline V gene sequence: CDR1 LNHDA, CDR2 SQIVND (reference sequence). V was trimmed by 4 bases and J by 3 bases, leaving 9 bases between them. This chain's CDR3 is CASSTRTEETQYF. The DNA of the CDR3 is TGTGCCAGTAGTACTCGGACAGAAGAGACCCAGTACTTC.

This CDR3 reads CASSFQAGGPGEQYF. CDR3 bases: TGTGCCAGCAGTTTCCAAGCGGGAGGGCCAGGGGAGCAGTACTTC. The V and J genes are TRBV27 and TRBJ2-7; 10 bases match TRBD2. CDR3 length: 15 residues. V lost 3 bases to trimming and J lost 7 bases; unmatched junction nucleotides: 9. Germline V gene data show CDR1 as MNHEY and CDR2 as SMNVEV (reference sequence).

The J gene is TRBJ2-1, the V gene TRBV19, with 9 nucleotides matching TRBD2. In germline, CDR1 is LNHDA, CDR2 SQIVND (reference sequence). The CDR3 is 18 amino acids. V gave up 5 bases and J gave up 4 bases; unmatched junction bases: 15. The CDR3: CASSPRTSATSLYNEQFF. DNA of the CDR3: TGTGCCAGTAGTCCCAGGACTAGCGCGACTTCCCTGTACAATGAGCAGTTCTTC.

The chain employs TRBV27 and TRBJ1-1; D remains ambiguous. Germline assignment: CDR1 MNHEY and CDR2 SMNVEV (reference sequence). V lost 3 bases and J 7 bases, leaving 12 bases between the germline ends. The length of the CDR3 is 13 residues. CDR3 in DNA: TGTGCCAGCAGTTTTTTGGGCGGTGGTGAAGCTTTCTTT. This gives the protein CASSFLGGGEAFF.

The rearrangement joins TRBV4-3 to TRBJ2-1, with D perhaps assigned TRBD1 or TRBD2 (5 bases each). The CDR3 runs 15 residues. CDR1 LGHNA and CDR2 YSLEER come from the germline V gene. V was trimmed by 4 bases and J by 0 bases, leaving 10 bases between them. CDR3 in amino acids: CASSRDANSYNEQFF. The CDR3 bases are TGCGCCAGCAGCCGGGACGCCAACTCCTACAATGAGCAGTTCTTC.

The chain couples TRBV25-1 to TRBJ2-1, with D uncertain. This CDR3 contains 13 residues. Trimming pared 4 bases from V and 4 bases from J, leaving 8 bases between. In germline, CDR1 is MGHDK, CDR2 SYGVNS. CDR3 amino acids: CASSAPTYNEQFF. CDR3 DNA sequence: TGTGCCAGCAGTGCCCCAACATACAATGAGCAGTTCTTC.

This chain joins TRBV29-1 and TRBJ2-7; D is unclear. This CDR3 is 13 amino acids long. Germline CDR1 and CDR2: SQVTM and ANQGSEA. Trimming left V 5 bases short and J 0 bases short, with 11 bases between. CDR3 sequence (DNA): TGCAGCGTTAAGAGGCTTCCCTCCTACGAGCAGTACTTC. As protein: CSVKRLPSYEQYF.

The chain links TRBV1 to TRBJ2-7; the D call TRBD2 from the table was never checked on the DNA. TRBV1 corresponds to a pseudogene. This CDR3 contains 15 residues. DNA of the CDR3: TGCACCAGCAGCACCCAAGCGGCGAGCTCCTACGAGCAGTACTTC. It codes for CTSSTQAASSYEQYF.

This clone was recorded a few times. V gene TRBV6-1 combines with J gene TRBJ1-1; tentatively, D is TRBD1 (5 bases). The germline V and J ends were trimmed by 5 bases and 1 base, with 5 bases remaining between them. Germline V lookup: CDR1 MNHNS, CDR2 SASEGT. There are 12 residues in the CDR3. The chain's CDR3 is CASSQGNTEAFF. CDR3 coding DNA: TGTGCCAGCAGTCAGGGGAACACTGAAGCTTTCTTT.

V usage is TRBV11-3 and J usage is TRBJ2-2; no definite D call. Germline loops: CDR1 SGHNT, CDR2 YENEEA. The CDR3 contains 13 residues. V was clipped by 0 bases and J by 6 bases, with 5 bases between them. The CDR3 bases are TGTGCCAGCAGCTTAGATTATTCCGGGGAGCTGTTTTTT. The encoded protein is CASSLDYSGELFF.

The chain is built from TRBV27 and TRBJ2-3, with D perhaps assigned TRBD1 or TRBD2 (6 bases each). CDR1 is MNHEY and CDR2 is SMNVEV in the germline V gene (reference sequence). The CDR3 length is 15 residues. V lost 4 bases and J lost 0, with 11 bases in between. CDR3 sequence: CASSWGALSTDTQYF. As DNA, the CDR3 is TGTGCCAGCAGTTGGGGGGCCCTTAGCACAGATACGCAGTATTTT.

The DNA of the CDR3 is TGTGCCAGCGTCCGACAGGGACAGAACACCGGGGAGCTGTTTTTT. This translates into CASVRQGQNTGELFF. V and J are TRBV6-1 and TRBJ2-2, with TRBD1 matching over 7 bases. The germline CDR1 and CDR2 sequences are MNHNS and SASEGT. V lost 8 bases to trimming and J lost 1 base; unmatched junction nucleotides: 7. CDR3 length: 15 residues.

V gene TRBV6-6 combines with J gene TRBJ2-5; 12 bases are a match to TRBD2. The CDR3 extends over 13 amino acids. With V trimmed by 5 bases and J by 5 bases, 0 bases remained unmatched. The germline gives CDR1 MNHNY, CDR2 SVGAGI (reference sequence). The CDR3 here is CASSLAGGETQYF. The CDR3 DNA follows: TGTGCCAGCAGTCTAGCGGGGGGGGAGACCCAGTACTTC.